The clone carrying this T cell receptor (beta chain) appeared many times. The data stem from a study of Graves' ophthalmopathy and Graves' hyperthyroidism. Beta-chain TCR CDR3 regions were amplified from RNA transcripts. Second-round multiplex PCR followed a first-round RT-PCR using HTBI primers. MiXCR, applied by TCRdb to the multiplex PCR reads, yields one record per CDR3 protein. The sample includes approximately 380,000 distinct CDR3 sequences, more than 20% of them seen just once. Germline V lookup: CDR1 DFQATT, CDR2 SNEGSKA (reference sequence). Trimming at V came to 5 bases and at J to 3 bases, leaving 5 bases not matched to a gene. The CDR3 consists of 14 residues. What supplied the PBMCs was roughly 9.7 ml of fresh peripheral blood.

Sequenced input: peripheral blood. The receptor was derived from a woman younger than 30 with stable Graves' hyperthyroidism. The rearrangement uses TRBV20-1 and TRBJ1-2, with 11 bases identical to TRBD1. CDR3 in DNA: TGCAGTGCTGGGACAGGGGGAGGTGACTATGGCTACACCTTC. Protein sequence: CSAGTGGGDYGYTF.